A selection of T cell receptor beta chains follows, all from one sample in a study of cytotoxic CD8 clonotypes in ibrutinib-treated CLL. Libraries were prepared by immunoSEQ multiplex PCR; TCRdb keeps only in-frame clonotypes and omits some of them. The data contain almost 250,000 clones, 70% of them singletons. Sequenced material: PBMCs, taken after 24 months of ibrutinib treatment. These receptors were taken from a human donor with chronic lymphocytic leukemia. The CDR3 runs from the conserved cysteine through the conserved F or W. A D gene is named only where the DNA matches it firmly. Rows give clone size only sometimes, using once, few, many, or a class for an expanded clone.

CDR3 protein: CASSQEPTSVGQYF; CDR3 DNA: TGCGCCAGCAGCCAAGAACCCACGTCGGTTGGGCAGTATTTT; J gene: TRBJ2-3; V gene: TRBV4-3; D gene: NA; clone size: few
CDR3 protein: CATWGRAAYEQYF; CDR3 DNA: TGTGCCACATGGGGGCGGGCCGCCTACGAGCAGTACTTC; J gene: TRBJ2-7; V gene: TRBV10-3; D gene: NA; clone size: NA
CDR3 protein: CASSAHWGVSYEQYF; CDR3 DNA: TGTGCCAGCAGCGCCCATTGGGGGGTGTCCTACGAGCAGTACTTC; J gene: TRBJ2-7; V gene: TRBV11-1; D gene: NA; clone size: once
CDR3 protein: CASSLRPGGNTGELFF; CDR3 DNA: TGTGCCAGCAGTTTAAGGCCGGGAGGGAACACCGGGGAGCTGTTTTTT; J gene: TRBJ2-2; V gene: TRBV27; D gene: TRBD2; clone size: once
CDR3 protein: CASSVGPGATGNTIYF; CDR3 DNA: TGTGCCAGCAGCGTAGGGCCCGGGGCCACTGGAAACACCATATATTTT; J gene: TRBJ1-3; V gene: TRBV9; D gene: NA; clone size: few
CDR3 protein: CASTRGAGANVLTF; CDR3 DNA: TGTGCCAGCACCAGGGGGGCTGGGGCCAACGTCCTGACTTTC; J gene: TRBJ2-6; V gene: TRBV28; D gene: NA; clone size: few
CDR3 protein: CASSKLTQDTQYF; CDR3 DNA: TGTGCCAGCAGTAAATTGACTCAAGATACGCAGTATTTT; J gene: TRBJ2-3; V gene: TRBV6-5; D gene: NA; clone size: NA
CDR3 protein: CASSLVYGDSYEQYF; CDR3 DNA: TGTGCCAGCAGCTTAGTGTACGGGGATAGCTACGAGCAGTACTTC; J gene: TRBJ2-7; V gene: TRBV7-9; D gene: NA; clone size: NA
CDR3 protein: CASSRERSQETQYF; CDR3 DNA: TGTGCCAGCAGCAGGGAGCGGAGCCAAGAGACCCAGTACTTC; J gene: TRBJ2-5; V gene: TRBV21-1; D gene: NA; clone size: NA
CDR3 protein: CASSFGTGADTQYF; CDR3 DNA: TGTGCCAGCAGCTTTGGGACAGGGGCAGATACGCAGTATTTT; J gene: TRBJ2-3; V gene: TRBV7-3; D gene: TRBD1; clone size: NA
CDR3 protein: CASKLAGALFYEQYF; CDR3 DNA: TGTGCCAGCAAGCTAGCGGGAGCCCTATTCTACGAGCAGTACTTC; J gene: TRBJ2-7; V gene: TRBV27; D gene: TRBD2; clone size: NA
CDR3 protein: CASSSRPSEQFF; CDR3 DNA: TGTGCCAGCAGTTCCCGGCCCTCCGAGCAGTTCTTC; J gene: TRBJ2-1; V gene: TRBV7-2; D gene: NA; clone size: NA
CDR3 protein: CASSSSGTDNEKLFF; CDR3 DNA: TGTGCCAGCAGCTCTTCCGGGACAGATAATGAAAAACTGTTTTTT; J gene: TRBJ1-4; V gene: TRBV7-2; D gene: TRBD1; clone size: NA
CDR3 protein: CASSAGTGGNQPQHF; CDR3 DNA: TGTGCCAGCAGTGCCGGGACAGGAGGCAATCAGCCCCAGCATTTT; J gene: TRBJ1-5; V gene: TRBV27; D gene: TRBD1; clone size: few
CDR3 protein: CASSLEGAAGNTIYF; CDR3 DNA: TGCGCCAGCAGCTTGGAGGGGGCGGCTGGAAACACCATATATTTT; J gene: TRBJ1-3; V gene: TRBV5-1; D gene: TRBD1; clone size: NA